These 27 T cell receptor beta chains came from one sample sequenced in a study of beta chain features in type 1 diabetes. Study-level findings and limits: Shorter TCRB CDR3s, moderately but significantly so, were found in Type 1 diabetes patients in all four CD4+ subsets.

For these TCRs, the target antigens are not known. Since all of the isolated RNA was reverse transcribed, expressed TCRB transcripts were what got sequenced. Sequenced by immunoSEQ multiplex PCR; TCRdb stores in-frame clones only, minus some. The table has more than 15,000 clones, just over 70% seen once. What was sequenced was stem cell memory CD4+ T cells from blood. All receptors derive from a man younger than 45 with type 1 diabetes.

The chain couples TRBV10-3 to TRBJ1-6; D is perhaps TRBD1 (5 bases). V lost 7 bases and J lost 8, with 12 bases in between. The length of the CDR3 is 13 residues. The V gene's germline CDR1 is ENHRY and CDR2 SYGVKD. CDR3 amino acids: CAIKNLGDSPLHF. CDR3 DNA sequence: TGTGCCATCAAGAACCTAGGGGATTCACCCCTCCACTTT.

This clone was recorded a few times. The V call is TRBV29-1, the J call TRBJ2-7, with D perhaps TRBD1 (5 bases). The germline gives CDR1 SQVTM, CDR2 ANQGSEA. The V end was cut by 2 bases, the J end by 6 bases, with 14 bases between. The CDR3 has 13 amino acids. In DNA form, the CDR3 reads TGCAGCGTTGAACAGCAGGGCGCTCTCGAGCAGTACTTC. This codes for CSVEQQGALEQYF.

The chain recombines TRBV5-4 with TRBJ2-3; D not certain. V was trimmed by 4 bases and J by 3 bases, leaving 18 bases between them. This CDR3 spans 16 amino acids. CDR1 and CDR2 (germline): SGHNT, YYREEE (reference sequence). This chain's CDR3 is CASSPAEVRSTDTQYF. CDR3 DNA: TGTGCCAGCAGCCCCGCTGAGGTCAGATCTACAGATACGCAGTATTTT.

The CDR3 reads CASSEKRSNYGYTF. CDR3 nucleotides: TGTGCCAGCAGTGAAAAGAGGTCCAACTATGGCTACACCTTC. The chain has TRBV2 and TRBJ1-2; no reliable D call. Trimming stripped 2 bases from V and 2 bases from J, with 9 bases between. Germline CDR1 is SNHLY and CDR2 is FYNNEI. This CDR3 has 14 amino acids.

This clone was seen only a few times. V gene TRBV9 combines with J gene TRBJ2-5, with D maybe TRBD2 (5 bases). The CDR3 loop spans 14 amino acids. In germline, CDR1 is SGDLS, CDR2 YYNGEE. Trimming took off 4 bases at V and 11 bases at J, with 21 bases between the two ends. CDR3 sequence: CASSLTFEDSPQYF. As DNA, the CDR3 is TGTGCCAGCAGCCTAACCTTCGAGGACTCCCCGCAGTACTTC.

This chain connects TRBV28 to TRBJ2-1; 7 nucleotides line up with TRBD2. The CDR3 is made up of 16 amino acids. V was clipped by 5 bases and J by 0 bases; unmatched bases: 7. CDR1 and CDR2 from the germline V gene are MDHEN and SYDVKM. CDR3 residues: CASSGSGPSSYNEQFF. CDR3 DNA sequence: TGTGCCAGCAGTGGTAGCGGGCCGAGCTCCTACAATGAGCAGTTCTTC.

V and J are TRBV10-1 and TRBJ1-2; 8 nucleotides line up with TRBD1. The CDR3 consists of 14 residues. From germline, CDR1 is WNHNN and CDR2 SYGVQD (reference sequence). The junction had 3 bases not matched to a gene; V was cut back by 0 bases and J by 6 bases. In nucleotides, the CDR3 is TGCGCCAGCAGTGAGTCGGGACAGGTTCATGGCTACACCTTC. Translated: CASSESGQVHGYTF.

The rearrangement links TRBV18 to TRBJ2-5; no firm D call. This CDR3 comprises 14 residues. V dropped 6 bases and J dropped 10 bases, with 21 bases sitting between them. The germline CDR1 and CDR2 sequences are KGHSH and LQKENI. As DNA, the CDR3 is TGTGCCAGCTCGCCGTATAGCCCCCCAGAGGTCCAGTACTTC. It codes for CASSPYSPPEVQYF. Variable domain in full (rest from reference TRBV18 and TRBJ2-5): NAGVMQNPRHLVRRRGQEARLRCSPMKGHSHVYWYRQLPEEGLKFMVYLQKENIIDESGMPKERFSAEFPKEGPSILRIQQVVRGDSAAYFCASSPYSPPEVQYFGPGTRLLVL.

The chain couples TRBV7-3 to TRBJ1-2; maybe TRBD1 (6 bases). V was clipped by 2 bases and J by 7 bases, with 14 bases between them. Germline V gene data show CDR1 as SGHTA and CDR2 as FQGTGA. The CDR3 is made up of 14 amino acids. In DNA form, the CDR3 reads TGTGCCAGCAGCTTACAGGGAGGGGGAAGTGGCTACACCTTC. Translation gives CASSLQGGGSGYTF.

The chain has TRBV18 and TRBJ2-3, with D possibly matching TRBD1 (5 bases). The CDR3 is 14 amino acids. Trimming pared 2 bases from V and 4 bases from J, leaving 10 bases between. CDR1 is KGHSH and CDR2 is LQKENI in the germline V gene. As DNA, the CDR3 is TGTGCCAGCTCACCAGGGATAGGGGCAGATACGCAGTATTTT. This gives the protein CASSPGIGADTQYF.

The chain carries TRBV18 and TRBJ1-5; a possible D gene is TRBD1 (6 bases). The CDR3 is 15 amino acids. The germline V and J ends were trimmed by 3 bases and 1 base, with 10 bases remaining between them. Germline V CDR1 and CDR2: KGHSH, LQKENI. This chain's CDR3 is CASSPQGPSNQPQHF. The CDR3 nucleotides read TGTGCCAGCTCACCCCAGGGGCCCAGCAATCAGCCCCAGCATTTT.

The CDR3 DNA follows: TGTGCCAGTAGTCCCTCCGCGGGGGGCTTTTACAATGAGCAGTTCTTC. As protein: CASSPSAGGFYNEQFF. The chain links TRBV19 to TRBJ2-1, with 8 bases identical to TRBD2. Germline values: CDR1 LNHDA, CDR2 SQIVND (reference sequence). Trimming removed 5 bases from V and 4 bases from J; junction bases left unmatched: 10. This CDR3 is built from 16 residues.

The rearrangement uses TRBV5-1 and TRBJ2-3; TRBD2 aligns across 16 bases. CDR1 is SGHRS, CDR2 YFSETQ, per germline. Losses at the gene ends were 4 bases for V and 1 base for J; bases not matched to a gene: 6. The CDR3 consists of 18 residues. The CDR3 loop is CASSPGTSGGAGTDTQYF. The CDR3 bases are TGCGCCAGCAGCCCGGGGACTAGCGGGGGGGCCGGCACAGATACGCAGTATTTT.

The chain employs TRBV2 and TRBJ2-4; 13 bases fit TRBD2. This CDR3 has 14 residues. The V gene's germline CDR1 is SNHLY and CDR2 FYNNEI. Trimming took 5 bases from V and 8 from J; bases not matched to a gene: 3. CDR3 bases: TGTGCCAGCAGTCCGACTAGCGGGGGGCACATTCAGTACTTC. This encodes CASSPTSGGHIQYF.

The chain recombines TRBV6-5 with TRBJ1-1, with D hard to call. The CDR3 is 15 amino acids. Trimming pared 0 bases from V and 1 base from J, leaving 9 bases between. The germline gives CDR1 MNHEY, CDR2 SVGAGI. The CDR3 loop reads CASSYSPAGNTEAFF. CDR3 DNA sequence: TGTGCCAGCAGTTACTCGCCGGCGGGGAACACTGAAGCTTTCTTT.

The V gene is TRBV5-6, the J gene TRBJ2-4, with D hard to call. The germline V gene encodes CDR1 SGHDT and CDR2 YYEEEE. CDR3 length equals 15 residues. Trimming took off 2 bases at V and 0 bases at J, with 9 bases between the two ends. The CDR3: CASSFRQGAKNIQYF. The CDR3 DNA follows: TGTGCCAGCAGCTTCCGACAAGGAGCCAAAAACATTCAGTACTTC.

CDR3 DNA: TGCGCCAGCAGCGAGGGACTAGCGGGGGGGCATGGCACAGATACGCAGTATTTT. It translates to CASSEGLAGGHGTDTQYF. The chain uses TRBV5-1 and TRBJ2-3; 16 positions agree with TRBD2. CDR1 is SGHRS and CDR2 is YFSETQ in the germline V gene. This CDR3 has 18 amino acids. Unmatched junction bases numbered 6, after V lost 4 bases and J lost 1 base.

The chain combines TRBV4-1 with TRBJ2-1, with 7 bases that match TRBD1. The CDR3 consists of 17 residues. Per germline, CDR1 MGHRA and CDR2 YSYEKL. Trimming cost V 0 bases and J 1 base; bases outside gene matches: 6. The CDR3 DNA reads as TGCGCCAGCAGCCAAGATAAGGGGGCGGTTTCCTACAATGAGCAGTTCTTC. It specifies CASSQDKGAVSYNEQFF.

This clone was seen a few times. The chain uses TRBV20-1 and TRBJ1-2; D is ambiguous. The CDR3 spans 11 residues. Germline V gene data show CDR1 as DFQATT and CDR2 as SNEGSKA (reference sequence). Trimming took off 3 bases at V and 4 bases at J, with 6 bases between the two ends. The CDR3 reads CSASRGYGYTF. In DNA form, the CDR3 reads TGCAGTGCTAGCCGCGGCTATGGCTACACCTTC.

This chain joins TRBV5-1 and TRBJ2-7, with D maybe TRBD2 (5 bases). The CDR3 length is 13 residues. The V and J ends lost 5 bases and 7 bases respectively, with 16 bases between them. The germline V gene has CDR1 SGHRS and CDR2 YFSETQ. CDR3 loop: CASSFRGTGEQYF. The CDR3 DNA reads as TGCGCCAGCAGTTTTCGGGGTACCGGGGAGCAGTACTTC.

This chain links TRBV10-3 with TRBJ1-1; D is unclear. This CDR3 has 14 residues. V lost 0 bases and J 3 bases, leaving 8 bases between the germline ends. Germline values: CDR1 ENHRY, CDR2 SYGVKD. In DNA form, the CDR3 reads TGTGCCATCAGTGAGTCCGAGTCTTACACTGAAGCTTTCTTT. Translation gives CAISESESYTEAFF.

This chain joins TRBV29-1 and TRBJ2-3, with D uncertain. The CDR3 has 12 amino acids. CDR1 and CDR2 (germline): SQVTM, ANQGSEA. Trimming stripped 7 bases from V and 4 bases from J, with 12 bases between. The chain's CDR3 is CSGGEPADTQYF. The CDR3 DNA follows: TGCAGCGGAGGAGAACCGGCAGATACGCAGTATTTT.

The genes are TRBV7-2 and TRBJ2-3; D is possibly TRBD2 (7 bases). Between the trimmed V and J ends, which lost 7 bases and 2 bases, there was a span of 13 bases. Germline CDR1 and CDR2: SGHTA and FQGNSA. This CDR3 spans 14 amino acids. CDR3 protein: CASTTGGHTDTQYF. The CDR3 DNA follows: TGTGCCAGCACCACGGGGGGACACACAGATACGCAGTATTTT.

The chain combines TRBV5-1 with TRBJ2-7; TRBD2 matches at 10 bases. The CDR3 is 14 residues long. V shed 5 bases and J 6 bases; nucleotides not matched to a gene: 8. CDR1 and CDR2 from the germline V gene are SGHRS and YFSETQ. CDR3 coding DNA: TGCGCCAGCAGGGAAGGGACTAGCGCATCCGAGCAGTACTTC. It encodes CASREGTSASEQYF.

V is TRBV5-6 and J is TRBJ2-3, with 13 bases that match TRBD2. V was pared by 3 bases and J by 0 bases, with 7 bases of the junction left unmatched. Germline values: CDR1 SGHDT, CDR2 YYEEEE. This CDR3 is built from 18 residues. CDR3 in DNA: TGTGCCAGCAGCTGGACTAGCGGGGGTTCGGCTAGCACAGATACGCAGTATTTT. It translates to CASSWTSGGSASTDTQYF.

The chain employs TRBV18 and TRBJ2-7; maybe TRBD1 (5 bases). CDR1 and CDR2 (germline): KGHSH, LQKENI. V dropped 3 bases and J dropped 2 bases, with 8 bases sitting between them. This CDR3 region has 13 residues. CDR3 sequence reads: CASSPDNTYEQYF. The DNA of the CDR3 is TGTGCCAGCTCACCGGACAACACCTACGAGCAGTACTTC. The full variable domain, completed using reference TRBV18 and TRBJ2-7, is NAGVMQNPRHLVRRRGQEARLRCSPMKGHSHVYWYRQLPEEGLKFMVYLQKENIIDESGMPKERFSAEFPKEGPSILRIQQVVRGDSAAYFCASSPDNTYEQYFGPGTRLTVT.

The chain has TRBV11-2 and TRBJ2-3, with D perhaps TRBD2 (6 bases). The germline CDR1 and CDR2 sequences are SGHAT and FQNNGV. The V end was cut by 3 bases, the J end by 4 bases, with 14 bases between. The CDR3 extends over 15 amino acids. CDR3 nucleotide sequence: TGTGCCAGCAGCTTCTTGTCAGGGAGGCCAGATACGCAGTATTTT. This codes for CASSFLSGRPDTQYF.